This is a list of T cell receptor beta chains from one sample in a study of blood T cell repertoires in COVID-19. Data came from immunoSEQ multiplex PCR; TCRdb stores just in-frame clones and leaves some out. The table shows about 14,000 clones, with roughly nine tenths occurring only once. Sequences were obtained from peripheral blood. The receptors were gathered from a man aged 50 or older with active COVID-19. The CDR3 runs from the conserved cysteine through the conserved F or W. The D gene is left open where the match is weak. Clone size is not always given. Where it is, it says once, few, many or a class for expanded clones.

J gene: TRBJ1-2
CDR3 length: 14
D gene: -
clone size: -
V gene: TRBV4-3
CDR3 protein: CASSQDGQSYGYTF
CDR3 DNA: TGCGCCAGCAGCCAAGATGGACAGAGCTATGGCTACACCTTC

J gene: TRBJ2-3
CDR3 length: 15
D gene: -
clone size: few
V gene: TRBV28
CDR3 protein: CASSTGTTSTDTQYF
CDR3 DNA: TGTGCCAGCAGTACCGGGACAACAAGCACAGATACGCAGTATTTT

J gene: TRBJ2-7
CDR3 length: 13
D gene: TRBD1
clone size: few
V gene: TRBV7-9
CDR3 protein: CASSYLQGNEQYF
CDR3 DNA: TGTGCCAGCAGCTATTTACAGGGGAATGAGCAGTACTTC

J gene: TRBJ2-1
CDR3 length: 14
D gene: TRBD2
clone size: -
V gene: TRBV6-6
CDR3 protein: CASSLAGGYNEQFF
CDR3 DNA: TGTGCCAGCAGCCTAGCGGGGGGTTACAATGAGCAGTTCTTC

J gene: TRBJ2-7
CDR3 length: 12
D gene: TRBD1
clone size: -
V gene: TRBV2
CDR3 protein: CASRGDSYEQYF
CDR3 DNA: TGTGCCAGCAGGGGGGACAGCTACGAGCAGTACTTC

J gene: TRBJ2-3
CDR3 length: 16
D gene: -
clone size: -
V gene: TRBV11-3
CDR3 protein: CASTESSGPGADTQYF
CDR3 DNA: TGTGCCAGCACCGAATCTTCGGGACCGGGGGCAGATACGCAGTATTTT

J gene: TRBJ2-5
CDR3 length: 14
D gene: -
clone size: -
V gene: TRBV25-1
CDR3 protein: CASSEGQGTETQYF
CDR3 DNA: TGTGCCAGCAGTGAAGGGCAGGGGACAGAGACCCAGTACTTC

J gene: TRBJ2-7
CDR3 length: 14
D gene: -
clone size: -
V gene: TRBV20-1
CDR3 protein: CSASSPGQPYEQYF
CDR3 DNA: TGCAGTGCTAGTTCCCCCGGACAACCCTACGAGCAGTACTTC

J gene: TRBJ1-1
CDR3 length: 17
D gene: TRBD1
clone size: few
V gene: TRBV2
CDR3 protein: CASSTPGSRDRNTEAFF
CDR3 DNA: TGTGCCAGCAGTACCCCGGGATCTAGGGACAGGAACACTGAAGCTTTCTTT

J gene: TRBJ2-7
CDR3 length: 14
D gene: TRBD1
clone size: -
V gene: TRBV29-1
CDR3 protein: CSVSRTGRSYEQYF
CDR3 DNA: TGCAGCGTGAGCCGGACAGGGCGCTCCTACGAGCAGTACTTC

J gene: TRBJ2-3
CDR3 length: 14
D gene: -
clone size: -
V gene: TRBV4-2
CDR3 protein: CASSQEGQEGTQYF
CDR3 DNA: TGTGCCAGCAGCCAAGAGGGTCAGGAGGGTACGCAGTATTTT

J gene: TRBJ1-4
CDR3 length: 15
D gene: -
clone size: -
V gene: TRBV15
CDR3 protein: CATSRDWDTGEKLFF
CDR3 DNA: TGTGCCACCAGCAGAGATTGGGACACGGGGGAAAAACTGTTTTTT

J gene: TRBJ1-1
CDR3 length: 15
D gene: -
clone size: -
V gene: TRBV19
CDR3 protein: CASSIDGQGYTEAFF
CDR3 DNA: TGTGCCAGTAGTATAGATGGGCAGGGATACACTGAAGCTTTCTTT

J gene: TRBJ2-1
CDR3 length: 15
D gene: TRBD1
clone size: -
V gene: TRBV3-1/TRBV3-2
CDR3 protein: CASSLRPGQGNEQFF
CDR3 DNA: TGTGCCAGCAGCCTCAGACCGGGACAGGGGAATGAGCAGTTCTTC

J gene: TRBJ1-1
CDR3 length: 16
D gene: TRBD1
clone size: -
V gene: TRBV27
CDR3 protein: CASIQWGTGVSTEAFF
CDR3 DNA: TGTGCCAGCATTCAGTGGGGGACAGGGGTCAGCACTGAAGCTTTCTTT

J gene: TRBJ1-1
CDR3 length: 14
D gene: -
clone size: -
V gene: TRBV11-2
CDR3 protein: CASSFSPGNTEAFF
CDR3 DNA: TGTGCCAGCAGCTTCAGTCCAGGGAACACTGAAGCTTTCTTT

J gene: TRBJ1-3
CDR3 length: 16
D gene: -
clone size: -
V gene: TRBV9
CDR3 protein: CASSVYGGISGNTIYF
CDR3 DNA: TGTGCCAGCAGCGTATACGGAGGGATCTCTGGAAACACCATATATTTT

J gene: TRBJ2-7
CDR3 length: 13
D gene: -
clone size: -
V gene: TRBV10-1
CDR3 protein: CASSAGFDYEQYF
CDR3 DNA: TGCGCCAGCAGTGCAGGGTTCGACTACGAGCAGTACTTC

J gene: TRBJ1-6
CDR3 length: 16
D gene: -
clone size: -
V gene: TRBV18
CDR3 protein: CASSPLSRQNNSPLHF
CDR3 DNA: TGTGCCAGCTCACCACTTTCTAGGCAGAATAATTCACCCCTCCACTTT

J gene: TRBJ2-7
CDR3 length: 14
D gene: -
clone size: -
V gene: TRBV2
CDR3 protein: CASSPDRNSYEQYF
CDR3 DNA: TGTGCCAGCAGTCCTGACAGAAATAGCTACGAGCAGTACTTC

J gene: TRBJ2-7
CDR3 length: 13
D gene: -
clone size: -
V gene: TRBV29-1
CDR3 protein: CSAKDRQAYEQYF
CDR3 DNA: TGCAGCGCCAAGGACAGACAAGCCTACGAGCAGTACTTC

J gene: TRBJ1-1
CDR3 length: 14
D gene: -
clone size: -
V gene: TRBV2
CDR3 protein: CASSEGGKATEAFF
CDR3 DNA: TGTGCCAGCAGTGAAGGAGGGAAGGCCACTGAAGCTTTCTTT

J gene: TRBJ2-1
CDR3 length: 16
D gene: TRBD2
clone size: -
V gene: TRBV2
CDR3 protein: CASSDPSSGSVNEQFF
CDR3 DNA: TGTGCCAGCAGTGACCCATCTAGCGGGAGTGTCAATGAGCAGTTCTTC

J gene: TRBJ2-5
CDR3 length: 15
D gene: -
clone size: -
V gene: TRBV3-1/TRBV3-2
CDR3 protein: CASTQFTGNQETQYF
CDR3 DNA: TGTGCCAGCACTCAATTTACAGGGAACCAAGAGACCCAGTACTTC

J gene: TRBJ2-6
CDR3 length: 14
D gene: -
clone size: once
V gene: TRBV28
CDR3 protein: CASRLSSGANVLTF
CDR3 DNA: TGTGCCAGCAGGCTAAGCTCTGGGGCCAACGTCCTGACTTTC

J gene: TRBJ1-1
CDR3 length: 15
D gene: TRBD1
clone size: -
V gene: TRBV9
CDR3 protein: CASSAMTGAGTEAFF
CDR3 DNA: TGTGCCAGCAGCGCCATGACAGGGGCGGGGACTGAAGCTTTCTTT

J gene: TRBJ1-5
CDR3 length: 15
D gene: -
clone size: -
V gene: TRBV5-6
CDR3 protein: CASSLAGGRGQPQHF
CDR3 DNA: TGTGCCAGCAGCTTGGCCGGGGGTCGGGGTCAGCCCCAGCATTTT